This paragraph reports one T cell receptor (beta chain). The sample is drawn from a study of control samples from healthy donors and cancer patients. Produced via immunoSEQ multiplex PCR; TCRdb's table is partial and in-frame only. The sample contains roughly 63,000 clones, 90% of which appear only once. The source of this sequence is a man aged 55 to 70 with colorectal cancer. The sample consisted of PBMCs.

CDR3 bases: TGTGCCAGCAGTGAAGAGGGCCACTACGAGCAGTACTTC. Encoded protein: CASSEEGHYEQYF. The chain has TRBV6-1 and TRBJ2-7; D not certain. The germline V gene encodes CDR1 MNHNS and CDR2 SASEGT. The CDR3 covers 13 residues. The V end lost 1 base, the J end lost 3 bases, and 7 bases lay between the germline ends.